These 8 T cell receptor beta chains originate from one sample sequenced in a study of CD8+CD57+ T cells in acquired aplastic anemia. Genomic DNA templated the TCR beta VDJ and CDR3 profiling. TCRdb re-derived calls from the reads in MiXCR, one entry per CDR3 protein. The sample yields under 200,000 distinct CDR3 sequences, about two thirds seen once. Patients who underwent sequencing had shown CD8+CD57+ cell expansion by flow cytometry. Sequenced material: sorted CD4+, CD8+, or CD8+CD57+ T cells (not recorded which) from PBMCs. Receptors originate from a human donor with aplastic anemia.

This chain joins TRBV20-1 and TRBJ1-1, with D perhaps matching TRBD1 (5 bases). There are 14 residues in the CDR3. Looked up from germline, CDR1 is DFQATT and CDR2 is SNEGSKA (reference sequence). Trimming stripped 4 bases from V and 0 bases from J, with 12 bases between. CDR3 coding DNA: TGCAGTGCTAAGATCAGGGCGATGAACACTGAAGCTTTCTTT. Residues: CSAKIRAMNTEAFF.

The chain carries TRBV9 and TRBJ2-5; 10 positions match TRBD1. CDR1 and CDR2 from the germline V gene are SGDLS and YYNGEE. CDR3 length: 16 residues. With 1 base clipped from V and 4 bases from J, the junction kept 7 bases outside the gene matches. The CDR3 region is CASSVYDRGLLETQYF. The CDR3 coding sequence is TGTGCCAGCAGCGTATATGACAGGGGGCTCCTAGAGACCCAGTACTTC.

This chain links TRBV20-1 with TRBJ2-5; D tentatively fits TRBD1 or TRBD2 (5 bases each). CDR1 and CDR2 (germline): DFQATT, SNEGSKA (reference sequence). The CDR3 covers 17 residues. V lost 1 base and J 0 bases, leaving 18 bases between the germline ends. CDR3 loop: CSARATAAGAHQETQYF. The CDR3, as DNA: TGCAGTGCTAGAGCTACAGCGGCCGGGGCCCACCAAGAGACCCAGTACTTC.

The chain combines TRBV19 with TRBJ1-6; 7 nucleotides line up with TRBD1. This CDR3 contains 17 residues. From germline, CDR1 is LNHDA and CDR2 SQIVND (reference sequence). After removal of 6 bases from V and 0 bases from J, the junction contained 8 bases not matched to a gene. In nucleotides, the CDR3 is TGTGCCAGTAGGGATACAGGGGCCAGCTCCTATAATTCACCCCTCCACTTT. This encodes CASRDTGASSYNSPLHF.

This chain connects TRBV6-6 to TRBJ2-5, with 9 nucleotides matching TRBD1. The CDR3 runs 14 residues. In germline, CDR1 is MNHNY, CDR2 SVGAGI (reference sequence). The trim removed 6 bases at V and 4 bases at J, leaving 6 bases unmatched. CDR3 DNA sequence: TGTGCCAGCAGCCCCGGGACAGGGCGAGAGACCCAGTACTTC. The encoded protein is CASSPGTGRETQYF.

This clonotype was picked up a small number of times. J is TRBJ2-7 and V is TRBV6-2 or TRBV6-3; 8 bases are a match to TRBD1. There are 13 residues in the CDR3. Germline V lookup: CDR1 MNHEY, CDR2 SVGEGT. V lost 6 bases and J lost 5; bases outside the gene matches: 6. In DNA, the CDR3 is TGTGCCAGCAGGGACAGGGATTCCGACGAGCAGTACTTC. This sequence encodes CASRDRDSDEQYF.

This clonotype was found a few times. J is TRBJ1-1 and V is TRBV25-1; D possibly corresponds to TRBD1 (5 bases). The length of the CDR3 is 14 residues. CDR1 MGHDK and CDR2 SYGVNS come from the germline V gene. With 1 base removed from V and 5 bases from J, the gap between germline ends came to 11 bases. CDR3 DNA: TGTGCCAGCAGTGAATCGGCGGGGGGAACTGAAGCTTTCTTT. Its translation: CASSESAGGTEAFF.

This clonotype was detected only a few times. The V and J genes are TRBV10-3 and TRBJ1-2, with D perhaps TRBD1 (5 bases). Per germline, CDR1 ENHRY and CDR2 SYGVKD. Trimming left V 3 bases short and J 1 base short, with 15 bases between. The CDR3 contains 16 residues. CDR3 sequence reads: CAISDGWGLNNYGYTF. In nucleotides, the CDR3 is TGTGCCATCAGTGACGGGTGGGGACTAAATAACTATGGCTACACCTTC.